Below, one T cell receptor (beta chain) is given with its context. This specimen comes from a study of blood T cell repertoires in COVID-19. As processed by the authors: Reference gene primers were amplified, and this amplification served to estimate nucleated cell counts. The table came from immunoSEQ multiplex PCR; TCRdb's copy has only in-frame clones and leaves some out. The D gene and trimming were derived from the DNA, and the V and J assignments and clone size from that table. Among 150,000 to 200,000 clones listed, around 82% were seen once. The V end lost 5 bases, the J end lost 3 bases, and 24 bases lay between the germline ends. Germline CDR1 reads MDHEN; CDR2 reads SYDVKM. The CDR3 has 18 residues.

Sequenced material: PBMCs or T cells enriched from blood (not recorded which). This TCR derives from a woman aged 60 to 75 with acute COVID-19. V is TRBV28 and J is TRBJ2-3; D unresolved. CDR3 protein: CASSQHNAFPSRTDTQYF. CDR3 nucleotide sequence: TGTGCCAGCAGTCAACACAACGCTTTCCCCTCGAGGACAGATACGCAGTATTTT.